This T cell receptor beta chain emerged from a study of control samples from healthy donors and cancer patients. Germline lookup yields CDR1 LNHDA and CDR2 SQIVND (reference sequence). Losses at the gene ends were 3 bases for V and 1 base for J; bases not matched to a gene: 3. The CDR3 has 15 amino acids. The protocol was immunoSEQ multiplex PCR, while the TCRdb copy is restricted to in-frame clones and leaves out a portion. The sample gives roughly 170,000 clones, under 95% of which show up once; approximately 1.4% is in the top ten. The TCR comes from a woman in her late teens or twenties in good health. V is TRBV19 and J is TRBJ1-2; 9 bases align to TRBD1. Sequencing was done on a sample of blood. CDR3 in amino acids: CASSIRQGDNYGYTF. CDR3 nucleotides: TGTGCCAGTAGTATCCGACAGGGGGATAACTATGGCTACACCTTC.